One sample yielded the 8 T cell receptor beta chains listed below, sequenced in a study of T cell responses to AZD1222 COVID-19 vaccine. Only in-frame clones appear in the TCRdb table, and some are missing; sequencing was by immunoSEQ multiplex PCR. This sample has just over 90,000 clones, with roughly nine tenths found just once. The sequenced sample was peripheral blood, obtained 28 days after the second AZD1222 dose. These TCRs come from an adult who received the AZD1222 COVID-19 vaccine.

V gene TRBV7-6 combines with J gene TRBJ1-1; D is undetermined. The germline V and J ends were trimmed by 5 bases and 0 bases, with 13 bases remaining between them. Germline V gives CDR1 SGHVS, CDR2 FNYEAQ. There are 15 residues in the CDR3. The CDR3 bases are TGTGCCAGCAGCCTCGGGGTTTCGATGAACACTGAAGCTTTCTTT. Its translation is CASSLGVSMNTEAFF.

This chain uses TRBV5-1 with TRBJ2-7, with 7 bases matching TRBD2. CDR1 and CDR2 (germline): SGHRS, YFSETQ. Trimming cost V 3 bases and J 0 bases; bases outside gene matches: 9. The CDR3 has 16 residues. The CDR3: CASSSQLATISYEQYF. The CDR3 nucleotides are TGCGCCAGCAGCTCCCAACTAGCGACGATCTCCTACGAGCAGTACTTC. Supplemented by reference TRBV5-1 and TRBJ2-7, the full variable domain reads KAGVTQTPRYLIKTRGQQVTLSCSPISGHRSVSWYQQTPGQGLQFLFEYFSETQRNKGNFPGRFSGRQFSNSRSEMNVSTLELGDSALYLCASSSQLATISYEQYFGPGTRLTVT.

V is TRBV7-9 and J is TRBJ1-2, with D tentatively TRBD1 (6 bases). Germline V gene lookup returns CDR1 SEHNR and CDR2 FQNEAQ (reference sequence). This CDR3 region has 14 residues. Trimming stripped 3 bases from V and 4 bases from J, with 12 bases between. DNA of the CDR3: TGTGCCAGCAGCTTTCGGGACAAAACCTATGGCTACACCTTC. As protein: CASSFRDKTYGYTF.

This chain uses TRBV10-3 with TRBJ2-3; 7 nucleotides agree with TRBD2. Germline V lookup: CDR1 ENHRY, CDR2 SYGVKD. The J segment lost 2 bases and the V segment lost 2 bases, leaving 10 bases of the junction unmatched. CDR3 length equals 17 residues. CDR3 region: CAISEVSGGRATDTQYF. CDR3 sequence (DNA): TGTGCCATCAGTGAGGTTTCTGGGGGGAGGGCCACAGATACGCAGTATTTT.

This chain uses TRBV11-2 with TRBJ2-1, with D uncertain. The CDR3 sequence is 16 residues long. The germline CDR1 and CDR2 sequences are SGHAT and FQNNGV. V was pared by 1 base and J by 6 bases, with 16 bases between. The CDR3 DNA reads as TGTGCCAGCAGCTTAGGTTGGCACAGATCTAGCAATGAGCAGTTCTTC. It specifies CASSLGWHRSSNEQFF.

In this sample, this clone turned up a few times. The chain couples TRBV19 to TRBJ1-4; tentatively, D is TRBD1 (5 bases). Germline-derived CDR1 and CDR2 are LNHDA and SQIVND (reference sequence). V lost 4 bases to trimming and J lost 8 bases, with 14 bases between them. The CDR3 totals 14 residues. In nucleotides, the CDR3 is TGTGCCAGTAGTAGGCAGGGAGGAGACGAAAAACTGTTTTTT. As protein: CASSRQGGDEKLFF. Full variable domain (remainder filled in from reference TRBV19 and TRBJ1-4): DGGITQSPKYLFRKEGQNVTLSCEQNLNHDAMYWYRQDPGQGLRLIYYSQIVNDFQKGDIAEGYSVSREKKESFPLTVTSAQKNPTAFYLCASSRQGGDEKLFFGSGTQLSVL.

The chain joins TRBV6-1 to TRBJ1-2; D remains unclear. There are 15 residues in the CDR3. Trimming cost V 1 base and J 6 bases, with 15 bases left between them. Germline CDR1 MNHNS, CDR2 SASEGT. CDR3 coding DNA: TGTGCCAGCAGTGAAGAATGGTTGGCCTTTCATGGCTACACCTTC. Amino acid sequence: CASSEEWLAFHGYTF.

The gene calls are TRBV19 and TRBJ1-2; TRBD1 matches 7 bases. V dropped 5 bases and J dropped 3; count of bases not matched to a gene: 6. The CDR3 sequence is 14 residues long. The germline CDR1 and CDR2 sequences are LNHDA and SQIVND (reference sequence). Here the CDR3 DNA reads TGTGCCAGTAGTGTAGGGGACAGTTACTATGGCTACACCTTC. It specifies CASSVGDSYYGYTF.